The rows below give T cell receptor beta chains drawn from one sample of a study of blood T cell repertoires in COVID-19. The assay was immunoSEQ multiplex PCR, and TCRdb's table has in-frame clones only and misses some. The sample holds about 160,000 clones, about 80% seen once. The sequencing sample was made of peripheral blood. Source of these receptors: a woman older than 75 with acute or convalescent COVID-19. CDR3s include the opening cysteine and the closing phenylalanine or tryptophan. A D gene is named only where the DNA matches it firmly. Size is stated for part of the rows, as once, few or many counts, or as a class when the clone is expanded.

j_call v_call clone_size d_call cdr3_nt cdr3_aa
TRBJ2-2 TRBV7-9 . TRBD2 TGTGCCAGCAGCTTAGACGGCGGGAGGGCCTCGGGGGAGCTGTTTTTT CASSLDGGRASGELFF
TRBJ1-1 TRBV4-1 . . TGCGCCAGCAGCAACAGAGCAGGGAACACTGAAGCTTTCTTT CASSNRAGNTEAFF
TRBJ2-5 TRBV2 . TRBD2 TGTGCCAGCAGTGACCTAGCGGTGGGAGAGACCCAGTACTTC CASSDLAVGETQYF
TRBJ2-1 TRBV19 . TRBD1 TGTGCCAGTAGTATTCTGGACAGGGATTACAATGAGCAGTTCTTC CASSILDRDYNEQFF
TRBJ2-7 TRBV19 . TRBD2 TGTGCCAGTAGTGGGGGACTAGCGAGCTACGAGCAGTACTTC CASSGGLASYEQYF
TRBJ1-1 TRBV30 . . TGTGCCTGGAGCGACCCTACACGCGGCTTGAACACTGAAGCTTTCTTT CAWSDPTRGLNTEAFF
TRBJ2-2 TRBV30 . TRBD2 TGTGCCTGGAGCCGGACTAGCGCCGGGGAGCTGTTTTTT CAWSRTSAGELFF
TRBJ2-1 TRBV30 . TRBD2 TGTGCCTGGACTAGCGGGAGAGGGTACAATGAGCAGTTCTTC CAWTSGRGYNEQFF
TRBJ2-7 TRBV6-1 . . TGTGCCAGCAGTGAAAGGAGGGACGGGGTCTACGAGCAGTACTTC CASSERRDGVYEQYF
TRBJ1-1 TRBV7-9 . . TGTGCCAGCACCTTAGAACAGGGCACTGAAGCTTTCTTT CASTLEQGTEAFF
TRBJ1-2 TRBV3-1/TRBV3-2 . . TGTGCCAGCAGCCAAGATCAAAAGGGAGCCAGCCCTAATGGCTACACCTTC CASSQDQKGASPNGYTF
TRBJ1-3 TRBV7-6 . . TGTGCCAGCAGCCCCAGACCCGGACAGACCATATATTTT CASSPRPGQTIYF
TRBJ2-7 TRBV7-6 . TRBD2 TGTGCCAGCAGCCCAACCGGGACTAGCGGGGGCCGGGAGCAGTACTTC CASSPTGTSGGREQYF
TRBJ2-5 TRBV9 . . TGTGCCAGCAGCGTAGAGTGGGGGCTTAGTATAGAGACCCAGTACTTC CASSVEWGLSIETQYF
TRBJ2-7 TRBV10-3 few TRBD1 TGTGCCATCAGTAGGACAGGGCCCGAGCAGTACTTC CAISRTGPEQYF
TRBJ1-4 TRBV30 . TRBD1 TGTGCCTGCGACCAGTTCGGACAGGGATTCAGTCCCTCTAATGAAAAACTGTTTTTT CACDQFGQGFSPSNEKLFF
TRBJ1-3 TRBV9 . . TGTGCCAGCAGCGTAGGGAGCTCTGGAAACACCATATATTTT CASSVGSSGNTIYF
TRBJ2-5 TRBV5-1 few TRBD2 TGCGCCAGCAGCTTGGCGGGCGGGAGTGGAGAGACCCAGTACTTC CASSLAGGSGETQYF
TRBJ2-2 TRBV6-2/TRBV6-3 few TRBD2 TGTGCCAGCAGTCCCTTAGCGGGCACCGGGGAGCTGTTTTTT CASSPLAGTGELFF
TRBJ2-5 TRBV6-2/TRBV6-3 . TRBD2 TGTGCCAGCAGCCCGCGACTAGCGGGAGCGTACGAGACCCAGTACTTC CASSPRLAGAYETQYF
TRBJ2-7 TRBV7-2 . . TGTGCCAGCAGCCCGGACTATCTAACCTACGAGCAGTACTTC CASSPDYLTYEQYF
TRBJ2-1 TRBV9 . TRBD1 TGTGCCAGCAGCACCCCCAGGGGACAGGGACAACCCTACAATGAGCAGTTCTTC CASSTPRGQGQPYNEQFF
TRBJ1-1 TRBV10-1 . TRBD1 TGCGCCAGCTCCGAGCAGGGGGGTGAAGCTTTCTTT CASSEQGGEAFF
TRBJ2-6 TRBV4-1 few . TGCGCCAGCAGCTCAGATCCGGGGTCTGGGGCCAACGTCCTGACTTTC CASSSDPGSGANVLTF
TRBJ1-5 TRBV19 . . TGTGCCAGTAGTATGTTTAAAAGGGGTTGGATTCAGCCCCAGCATTTT CASSMFKRGWIQPQHF
TRBJ1-5 TRBV18 . TRBD1 TGTGCCAGCTCACAAGAGACAGGGTACAATCAGCCCCAGCATTTT CASSQETGYNQPQHF
TRBJ2-2 TRBV5-1 . TRBD1 TGCGCCAGCAGCTTACAGGGGATCGGCACCGGGGAGCTGTTTTTT CASSLQGIGTGELFF
TRBJ2-5 TRBV9 . . TGTGCCAGCAGCGTAGCCGGGGGTCAAGAGACCCAGTACTTC CASSVAGGQETQYF